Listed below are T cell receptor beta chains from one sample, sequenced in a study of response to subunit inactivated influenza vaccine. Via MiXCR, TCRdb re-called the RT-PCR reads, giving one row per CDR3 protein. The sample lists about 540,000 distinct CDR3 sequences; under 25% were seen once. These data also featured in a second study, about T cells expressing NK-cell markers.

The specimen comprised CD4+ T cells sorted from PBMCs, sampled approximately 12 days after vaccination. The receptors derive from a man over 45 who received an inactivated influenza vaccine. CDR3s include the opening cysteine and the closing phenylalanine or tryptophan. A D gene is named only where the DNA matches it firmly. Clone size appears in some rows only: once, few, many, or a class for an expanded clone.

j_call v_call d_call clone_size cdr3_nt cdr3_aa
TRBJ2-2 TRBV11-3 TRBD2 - TGTGCCAGCAGCCCAGGGGGACTAGCGGGAGCCGGGGAGCTGTTTTTT CASSPGGLAGAGELFF
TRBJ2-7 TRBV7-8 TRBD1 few TGTGCCAGCAGCTTAGGACAGGGGGCTTTGGAGCAGTACTTC CASSLGQGALEQYF
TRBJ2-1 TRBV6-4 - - TGTGCCAGCAGTGACCGAAATAGCACAGAACCAAACTACAATGAGCAGTTCTTC CASSDRNSTEPNYNEQFF
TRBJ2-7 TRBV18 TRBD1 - TGTGCCAGCTCACCATTACAGGGGGCGGAGCAGTACTTC CASSPLQGAEQYF
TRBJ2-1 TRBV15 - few TGTGCCACCAGCAGAGATATCGGTGAGCAGTTCTTC CATSRDIGEQFF
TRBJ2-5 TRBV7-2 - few TGTGCCAGCAGCTATACAGGGTCAGAGACCCAGTACTTC CASSYTGSETQYF
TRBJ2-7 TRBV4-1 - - TGCGCCAGCAGCTCGGCACAGGCTCCGACCTACGAGCAGTACTTC CASSSAQAPTYEQYF
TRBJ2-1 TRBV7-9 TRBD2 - TGTGCCAGCAGCTTACGCCTCAGCGGGAGCCACAATGAGCAGTTCTTC CASSLRLSGSHNEQFF
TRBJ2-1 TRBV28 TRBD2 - TGTGCCAGCAGTTTTGTAACTAGCGGGGGGAGGGGCAATGAGCAGTTCTTC CASSFVTSGGRGNEQFF
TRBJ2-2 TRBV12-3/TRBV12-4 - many TGTGCCAGCAGTTTAGTTCCCGGGGAGCTGTTTTTT CASSLVPGELFF
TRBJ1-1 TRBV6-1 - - TGTGCCAGCGAGCGGGGCGAGGGCACTGAAGCTTTCTTT CASERGEGTEAFF
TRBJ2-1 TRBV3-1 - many TGTGCCAGCAGCCCAACCTTAGGGAGAGCTAACAATGAGCAGTTCTTC CASSPTLGRANNEQFF
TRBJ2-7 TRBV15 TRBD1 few TGTGCCACCAGCAGGGGGGACAGGGGCTACGAGCAGTACTTC CATSRGDRGYEQYF
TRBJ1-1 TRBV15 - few TGTGCCACCAGCAGAGATGGTCGGGGGAACACTGAAGCTTTCTTT CATSRDGRGNTEAFF
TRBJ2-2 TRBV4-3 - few TGCGCCAGCAGCCAAGATTTTTCGATCGGGGCGGCCGGGGAGCTGTTTTTT CASSQDFSIGAAGELFF
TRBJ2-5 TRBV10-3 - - TGTGCCATCAGTGAGTCGCGGCAGGGGAAAGAGACCCAGTACTTC CAISESRQGKETQYF
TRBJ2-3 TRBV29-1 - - TGCAGCGTTGGGACAGCTAGCGGTTTCACAGATACGCAGTATTTT CSVGTASGFTDTQYF
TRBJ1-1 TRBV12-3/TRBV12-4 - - TGTGCCAGCAGTTTGAATCCCGCCAGGTGGGGCAGCACTGAAGCTTTCTTT CASSLNPARWGSTEAFF
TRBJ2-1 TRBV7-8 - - TGTGCCAGCAGCCTCGGGGGTTGGCCCGATGAGCAGTTCTTC CASSLGGWPDEQFF
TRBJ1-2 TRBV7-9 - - TGTGCCAGCAGCCTAGCTTTTGGATCTGGCTACACCTTC CASSLAFGSGYTF
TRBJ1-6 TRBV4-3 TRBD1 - TGCGCCAGCAGCCAAGGGACAGGGAATTCACCCCTCCACTTT CASSQGTGNSPLHF
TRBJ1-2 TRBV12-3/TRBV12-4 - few TGTGCCAGCAGTATGGGACGGAACTATGGCTACACCTTC CASSMGRNYGYTF
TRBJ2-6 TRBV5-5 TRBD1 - TGTGCCAGCGGGGACAGGGGGAGGAGGTCTGGGGCCAACGTCCTGACTTTC CASGDRGRRSGANVLTF
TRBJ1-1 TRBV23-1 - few TGCGCCAGCAGTCAACCAGACAGGAACACTGAAGCTTTCTTT CASSQPDRNTEAFF
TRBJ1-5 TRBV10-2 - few TGCGCCAGCAGTGAATCCAGAACCAACAATCAGCCCCAGCATTTT CASSESRTNNQPQHF
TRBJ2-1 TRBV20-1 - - TGCAGTGCTAGAGATGGGGGCCCCGACGGTGAGCAGTTCTTC CSARDGGPDGEQFF
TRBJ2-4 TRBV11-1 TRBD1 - TGTGCCAGCAGCTTAGAAGGGCAGGGGGCGAAAAACATTCAGTACTTC CASSLEGQGAKNIQYF
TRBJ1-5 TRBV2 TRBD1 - TGTGCCAGCAGTGAAGGAGGGACAGGGGGCACTCAGCCCCAGCATTTT CASSEGGTGGTQPQHF
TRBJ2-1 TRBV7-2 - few TGTGCCAGCAGCTTGGGCGTAACCCTGGGCGATGAGCAGTTCTTC CASSLGVTLGDEQFF
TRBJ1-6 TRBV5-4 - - TGTGCCAGCACCGGGGGAGGGGCAAGGAATTCACCCCTCCACTTT CASTGGGARNSPLHF
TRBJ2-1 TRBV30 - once TGTGCCTGGAGTCCGGGGACATACAATGAGCAGTTCTTC CAWSPGTYNEQFF
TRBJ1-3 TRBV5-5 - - TGTGCCAGCAGCTTGGCGCCGGGGGACGGCTCTGGAAACACCATATATTTT CASSLAPGDGSGNTIYF